This T cell receptor (beta chain) was observed in a study of control samples from healthy donors and cancer patients. The table came from immunoSEQ multiplex PCR; TCRdb's copy has only in-frame clones and leaves some out. This table has 90,000 to 130,000 clones, approximately 80% appearing once. Sample: blood. This sequence originates from a man younger than 30 in good health.

The CDR3 bases are TGCGCCAGCAGCTATCTAGCGGGGGGGACAAGTAGCACAGATACGCAGTATTTT. Protein product: CASSYLAGGTSSTDTQYF. The chain uses TRBV5-1 and TRBJ2-3, with 12 bases lining up with TRBD2. This CDR3 contains 18 residues. Germline loops: CDR1 SGHRS, CDR2 YFSETQ. V was pared by 3 bases and J by 0 bases, with 8 bases of the junction left unmatched. The whole variable domain, remainder taken from reference TRBV5-1 and TRBJ2-3, is KAGVTQTPRYLIKTRGQQVTLSCSPISGHRSVSWYQQTPGQGLQFLFEYFSETQRNKGNFPGRFSGRQFSNSRSEMNVSTLELGDSALYLCASSYLAGGTSSTDTQYFGPGTRLTVL.